A selection of T cell receptor beta chains follows, all from one sample in a study of identifying expanded T cells in peripheral blood. The method was immunoSEQ multiplex PCR; TCRdb's version includes in-frame clones alone and lacks a portion of them. Found here are about 130,000 clones, 86% of them singletons; the top ten hold roughly 7.9%. The sample consisted of blood. These receptors were collected from a person aged 18-70 years in good health. CDR3s include the opening cysteine and the closing phenylalanine or tryptophan. The D gene is left open where the match is weak. Not every row has a clone size; where given, it reads once, few, many or a size class.

d_call clone_size j_call v_call cdr3_nt cdr3_aa
NA once TRBJ1-3 TRBV19 TGTGCCAGTAGTGCAGGGCACGGAAACACCATATATTTT CASSAGHGNTIYF
NA once TRBJ1-2 TRBV6-1 TGTGCCAGCAGCACCAACAGGGAACTGGGCTACACCTTC CASSTNRELGYTF
TRBD2 NA TRBJ2-5 TRBV19 TGTGCCAGTAGTATAAGGCTAGCGGGGGTGGAGACCCAGTACTTC CASSIRLAGVETQYF
NA NA TRBJ1-1 TRBV18 TGTGCCAGCTCACTAAACCAGGACACTGAAGCTTTCTTT CASSLNQDTEAFF
TRBD1 NA TRBJ2-7 TRBV7-6 TGTGCCAGCAGCTTAGAGGGACAGGGGGCGGGCGAGCAGTACTTC CASSLEGQGAGEQYF
NA NA TRBJ1-2 TRBV5-3 TGTGCCAGAAGCTTGGCCCTTGGAGGTCGGGCCTATGGCTACACCTTC CARSLALGGRAYGYTF
NA NA TRBJ1-5 TRBV18 TGTGCCAGCTCCACCCAGGATGACAATCAGCCCCAGCATTTT CASSTQDDNQPQHF
NA NA TRBJ2-2 TRBV5-4 TGTGCCAGCAGCGAAACAGGGATCTATGGGGAGCTGTTTTTT CASSETGIYGELFF
NA NA TRBJ2-1 TRBV5-6 TGTGCCAGCAGCTTATGGGAAAGCGAGCAGTTCTTC CASSLWESEQFF
NA NA TRBJ2-2 TRBV6-4 TGTGCCAGCGCGGACGGGAACACCGGGGAGCTGTTTTTT CASADGNTGELFF
NA NA TRBJ2-2 TRBV9 TGTGCCAGCAGCGTAGGCAGGTGGGGCACCGGGGAGCTGTTTTTT CASSVGRWGTGELFF
TRBD1 NA TRBJ1-2 TRBV9 TGTGCCAGCAGTGGACAGGGATCTAACTATGGCTACACCTTC CASSGQGSNYGYTF
NA many TRBJ1-1 TRBV2 TGTGCCAGCAAGTCACAGAACACTGAAGCTTTCTTT CASKSQNTEAFF
TRBD2 NA TRBJ2-1 TRBV19 TGTGCCAGTAGACCGGGACTAGCGGCCTACAATGAGCAGTTCTTC CASRPGLAAYNEQFF
NA NA TRBJ1-4 TRBV13 TGTGCCAGCAGCTCGGCCGGAGGAGGTCGAGAAAAACTGTTTTTT CASSSAGGGREKLFF
NA NA TRBJ1-4 TRBV5-4 TGTGCCAGCAGCCAAGGACCGGGGGGGGTTAATGAAAAACTGTTTTTT CASSQGPGGVNEKLFF
NA NA TRBJ2-1 TRBV4-2 TGTGCCAGCAGCCTCGAAGGTGACAGTGACAATGAGCAGTTCTTC CASSLEGDSDNEQFF
NA NA TRBJ1-3 TRBV30 TGTGCCTGGAGTAGTTGGGCACAGATCTCTGGAAACACCATATATTTT CAWSSWAQISGNTIYF
NA NA TRBJ2-7 TRBV4-3 TGCGCCAGCAGCCAAGGCGGAACCTACGAGCAGTACTTC CASSQGGTYEQYF
TRBD2 NA TRBJ2-5 TRBV7-2 TGTGCCAGCAGCTTGGGACTAGCGGGGGTGGAGACCCAGTACTTC CASSLGLAGVETQYF
TRBD1 NA TRBJ2-6 TRBV2 TGTGCCAGCAGCGAAAATAACAGGGGTGGGGCCAACGTCCTGACTTTC CASSENNRGGANVLTF
TRBD2 NA TRBJ2-1 TRBV5-5 TGTGCCAGCAGCCGGAGCGGGGCCACATACAATGAGCAGTTCTTC CASSRSGATYNEQFF
NA NA TRBJ1-4 TRBV6-5 TGTGCCAGCAGTTACTCGAGTGGGGCGGAAAAACTGTTTTTT CASSYSSGAEKLFF
NA once TRBJ2-1 TRBV7-9 TGTGCCAGCAGCGACCCACGGGGTTCCTACAATGAGCAGTTCTTC CASSDPRGSYNEQFF
TRBD1 NA TRBJ2-7 TRBV6-5 TGTGCCAGCAGTTACCGGGGACAGGACCACTACGAGCAGTACTTC CASSYRGQDHYEQYF
NA NA TRBJ2-3 TRBV15 TGTGCCACCAGGAGGGTTTTGGTTTCGGGCACAGATACGCAGTATTTT CATRRVLVSGTDTQYF
TRBD1 NA TRBJ2-4 TRBV29-1 TGCAGCGTTGTTTTCGGACAGGGTAAAAACATTCAGTACTTC CSVVFGQGKNIQYF
NA NA TRBJ2-3 TRBV11-2 TGTGCCAGCAGCTCCCCGACTGCCCTCACTAGCACAGATACGCAGTATTTT CASSSPTALTSTDTQYF
NA NA TRBJ1-2 TRBV5-1 TGCGCCAGCAGCTCCGAGGGGGTTGGTGGCTACACCTTC CASSSEGVGGYTF
TRBD2 NA TRBJ2-3 TRBV10-1 TGCGCCAGCAGTGGTAGTAGCGGGGGTAATGGAGATACGCAGTATTTT CASSGSSGGNGDTQYF
NA NA TRBJ1-5 TRBV12-2 TGTGCAAGTCGCTTACAAAATAGGGCCCGGGGAGGCAATCAGCCCCAGCATTTT CASRLQNRARGGNQPQHF
TRBD1 few TRBJ2-1 TRBV29-1 TGCAGCGCTATATTACAGGGGCCCTACAATGAGCAGTTCTTC CSAILQGPYNEQFF
NA NA TRBJ1-2 TRBV10-3 TGTGCCATCAGTGAATTGGACAGCGGGAACTATGGCTACACCTTC CAISELDSGNYGYTF
TRBD1 NA TRBJ2-7 TRBV6-5 TGTGCCAGCAGTTACTCTGGGACAGGGTGGTCCGAGCAGTACTTC CASSYSGTGWSEQYF
NA NA TRBJ2-7 TRBV15 TGTGCCACCAGCAGAGAAGGTTACTCAGGCACCTACGAGCAGTACTTC CATSREGYSGTYEQYF
NA NA TRBJ2-2 TRBV6-5 TGTGCCAGCAGTTACCCCCGCATCGGGGAGCTGTTTTTT CASSYPRIGELFF
TRBD1 NA TRBJ1-2 TRBV19 TGTGCCAGTACCAACCAGGGACAGGGGGCGCACGGCTACACCTTC CASTNQGQGAHGYTF
NA NA TRBJ2-4 TRBV7-2 TGTGCCAGCAGCTTAGTTCCCAGGGCGGCCAAAAACATTCAGTACTTC CASSLVPRAAKNIQYF
TRBD1 NA TRBJ2-1 TRBV7-3 TGTGCCAGCAGCTTAAGTGGGACAGCCAGCTCCTACAATGAGCAGTTCTTC CASSLSGTASSYNEQFF
NA NA TRBJ1-2 TRBV19 TGTGCCAGTAGTAACCTCGCTTATGGCTACACCTTC CASSNLAYGYTF
NA NA TRBJ2-2 TRBV6-6 TGTGCCAGCAGTGCGGGGACTTTGAACACCGGGGAGCTGTTTTTT CASSAGTLNTGELFF
NA NA TRBJ2-7 TRBV11-3 TGTGCCAGCAGCCCCTACGAGCAGTACTTC CASSPYEQYF
NA NA TRBJ2-3 TRBV11-2 TGTGCCAGCAGCTTAGACGGCAGGGTTGGCACAGATACGCAGTATTTT CASSLDGRVGTDTQYF
NA NA TRBJ1-2 TRBV4-2 TGTGCCAGCAGCCAAGGCGCAACGGGTGGCTACACCTTC CASSQGATGGYTF
NA NA TRBJ1-6 TRBV30 TGTGCCTGGAGCAGGGAAACCTATAATTCACCCCTCCACTTT CAWSRETYNSPLHF
NA few TRBJ1-1 TRBV5-4 TGTGCCAGCAGTCCCGGGAGAGCTGAAGCTTTCTTT CASSPGRAEAFF
TRBD1 NA TRBJ1-5 TRBV19 TGTGCCAGTAGTAGCACAGGGGGCTCAAATCAGCCCCAGCATTTT CASSSTGGSNQPQHF
NA NA TRBJ1-1 TRBV10-3 TGTGCCATCAGTGATCTTCGGCAGAACACTGAAGCTTTCTTT CAISDLRQNTEAFF
NA NA TRBJ2-2 TRBV5-6 TGTGCCAGCAGCCTCTTGGGCACGAACACCGGGGAGCTGTTTTTT CASSLLGTNTGELFF
TRBD2 NA TRBJ2-3 TRBV18 TGTGCCAGCTCACCCACAGCGGGAAACACAGATACGCAGTATTTT CASSPTAGNTDTQYF
NA NA TRBJ2-7 TRBV2 TGTGCCAGCAGAGTTAACCGGGCCACCAACCCTTACGAGCAGTACTTC CASRVNRATNPYEQYF
NA NA TRBJ1-4 TRBV5-6 TGTGCCAGCAGCGGTATTAACAGGGCAACTAATGAAAAACTGTTTTTT CASSGINRATNEKLFF
TRBD2 NA TRBJ2-5 TRBV29-1 TGCAGCGTTGAAGTTATGCTAGCGGGGGGGGAGACCCAGTACTTC CSVEVMLAGGETQYF
NA NA TRBJ1-2 TRBV28 TGTGCCAGCAGTTCGATGACAGAGCGGTACTATGGCTACACCTTC CASSSMTERYYGYTF
TRBD2 NA TRBJ2-7 TRBV6-5 TGTGCCAGCAGTTACTCGACTAGCGGACTCTACGAGCAGTACTTC CASSYSTSGLYEQYF